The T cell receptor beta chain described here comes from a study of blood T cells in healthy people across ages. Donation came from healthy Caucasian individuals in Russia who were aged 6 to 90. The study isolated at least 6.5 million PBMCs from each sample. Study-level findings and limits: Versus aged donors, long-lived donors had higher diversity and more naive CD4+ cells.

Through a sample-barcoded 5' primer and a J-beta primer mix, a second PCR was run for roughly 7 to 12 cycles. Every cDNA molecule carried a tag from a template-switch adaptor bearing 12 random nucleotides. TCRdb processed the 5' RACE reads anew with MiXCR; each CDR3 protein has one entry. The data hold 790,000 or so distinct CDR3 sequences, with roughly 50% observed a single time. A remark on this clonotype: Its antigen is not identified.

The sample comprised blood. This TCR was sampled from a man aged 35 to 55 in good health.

The CDR3: CASRLMAGNEQFF. CDR3 coding DNA: TGTGCCAGCAGATTAATGGCTGGCAATGAGCAGTTCTTC. The V gene is TRBV28, the J gene TRBJ2-1; no reliable D call. Looked up from germline, CDR1 is MDHEN and CDR2 is SYDVKM. CDR3 length: 13 residues. V shed 6 bases and J shed 6 bases, with 12 bases lying between them.